This TCR beta chain was sequenced during a study of blood T cell repertoires in COVID-19. Background on the study: Samples came from the United States, Italy and Spain, spanning acute and convalescent COVID-19. The analysed material was cDNA or gDNA that came from T cells, B-cell-depleted T cells, or PBMCs.

All enrollees were roughly 18 to 100 years old and from approximately 24 US areas. Germline V lookup: CDR1 LNHDA, CDR2 SQIVND (reference sequence). Germline trimming cut 3 bases from V and 6 bases from J; bases unmatched to any gene: 3. This CDR3 spans 14 amino acids. Per the original methods: From reference gene primer amplification, estimates of nucleated cell counts were derived. The data were produced by immunoSEQ multiplex PCR, yet TCRdb's version contains in-frame clones alone and is incomplete. That table furnishes V, J and clone size, whereas the DNA furnished D and trimming. The table lists hundreds of thousands of clones, more than 80% of them singletons, with more than 0.8% in the top ten.

The gene calls are TRBV19 and TRBJ2-2, with 8 bases fitting TRBD1. The clonotype was recovered from a man aged 18-30 years who had recovered from COVID-19. The material sequenced was PBMCs or T cells enriched from blood (not recorded which). This CDR3 is CASSIDRGSGELFF. The CDR3 nucleotides are TGTGCCAGTAGTATCGACAGGGGATCCGGGGAGCTGTTTTTT.